Listed below are T cell receptor beta chains from one sample, sequenced in a study of control samples from healthy donors and cancer patients. Only in-frame clones appear in the TCRdb table, and some are missing; sequencing was by immunoSEQ multiplex PCR. This table has some 130,000 clones, 92% appearing once. Sequencing was performed on blood. Every receptor here comes from a woman aged 50 to 65 in good health. Both conserved end residues are part of each CDR3. A D gene is named only where the DNA matches it firmly. Expanded clones are given a class, and other clones once, few, many or no size at all.

size	V	J	D	DNA	CDR3
-	TRBV12-2	TRBJ2-7	-	TGTGCAAGTCGCTTAGAAAGGACAGGGGCCTACGAGCAGTACTTC	CASRLERTGAYEQYF
-	TRBV19	TRBJ1-1	-	TGTGCCAGTAGTATGGGGGACAAGGGGTTGAACACTGAAGCTTTCTTT	CASSMGDKGLNTEAFF
-	TRBV12-2	TRBJ1-4	-	TGTGCAAGTCGCTTAGCGTATCCGGGAATAGCAACTAATGAAAAACTGTTTTTT	CASRLAYPGIATNEKLFF
-	TRBV24-1	TRBJ1-5	TRBD1	TGTGCCACCGAGGGGGCAGAGAGCAATCAGCCCCAGCATTTT	CATEGAESNQPQHF
-	TRBV30	TRBJ2-7	-	TGTGCCTGGAGTGTTCTAGGGGCCGAGCAGTACTTC	CAWSVLGAEQYF
-	TRBV10-3	TRBJ2-1	-	TGTGCCATCAGGAGGGACAACAATGAGCAGTTCTTC	CAIRRDNNEQFF
-	TRBV6-6	TRBJ2-1	TRBD2	TGTGCCAGCAGTTCCCTAGCGGGAGGGACTTACAATGAGCAGTTCTTC	CASSSLAGGTYNEQFF
-	TRBV28	TRBJ1-3	-	TGTGCCAGCAGTTTTGGTCTTGGAAACACCATATATTTT	CASSFGLGNTIYF
-	TRBV4-1	TRBJ1-6	-	TGCGCCAGCAGCCAAGAAACCCTCCCCCTCCACTTT	CASSQETLPLHF
-	TRBV6-2/TRBV6-3	TRBJ2-3	-	TGTGCCAGCAGTTACTTGAGGTTCAGGGATACGCAGTATTTT	CASSYLRFRDTQYF
-	TRBV18	TRBJ1-1	-	TGTGCCAGCTCAGGGACACAGAACACTGAAGCTTTCTTT	CASSGTQNTEAFF
-	TRBV2	TRBJ1-1	-	TGTGCCAGCAGGGAAACGGCCAACACTGAAGCTTTCTTT	CASRETANTEAFF
-	TRBV7-8	TRBJ2-2	-	TGTGCCAGCAGCCTCCCAAACACCGGGGAGCTGTTTTTT	CASSLPNTGELFF
-	TRBV29-1	TRBJ1-4	TRBD1	TGCAGCGTGGCAGGGGGCTGGGGGGAAAAACTGTTTTTT	CSVAGGWGEKLFF
-	TRBV5-4	TRBJ1-1	TRBD1	TGTGCCAGCAGCCTGGACAGGGGAACTGAAGCTTTCTTT	CASSLDRGTEAFF
-	TRBV5-1	TRBJ2-3	TRBD2	TGCGCCAGCAGCGCGGGGGGCGCCCGCACAGATACGCAGTATTTT	CASSAGGARTDTQYF
-	TRBV4-1	TRBJ2-3	TRBD1	TGCGCCAGCAGCCAAGATGGGGGACAGGGTCCTACAGATACGCAGTATTTT	CASSQDGGQGPTDTQYF
-	TRBV19	TRBJ1-2	-	TGTGCCAGTAGTACTCTCCGGGACACATCCTATGGCTACACCTTC	CASSTLRDTSYGYTF
-	TRBV5-1	TRBJ2-7	TRBD1	TGCGCCAGCAGCTTGGAGGCGACAGGGGGCGCGTTGGGATCCTACGAGCAGTACTTC	CASSLEATGGALGSYEQYF
-	TRBV20-1	TRBJ1-1	-	TGCAGTGCTAGAGAAGTTAAAGCTTTCTTT	CSAREVKAFF
once	TRBV27	TRBJ1-5	TRBD1	TGTGCCAGCAGTCCCCGGACAGGGAATTTCCTTTATAGCAATCAGCCCCAGCATTTT	CASSPRTGNFLYSNQPQHF
-	TRBV6-5	TRBJ1-2	-	TGTGCCAGCAATGGGAGGGCTGTCTCGACCTTC	CASNGRAVSTF
-	TRBV28	TRBJ2-7	-	TGTGCCAGCAGTTATGGCTACGTCTCCTCGTCCTACGAGCAGTACTTC	CASSYGYVSSSYEQYF
once	TRBV28	TRBJ2-3	-	TGTGCCAGCGAGCTGGGTAGCACAGATACGCAGTATTTT	CASELGSTDTQYF
-	TRBV7-7	TRBJ1-1	-	TGTGCTAGCAGCTTCCAGAACACTGAAGCTTTCTTT	CASSFQNTEAFF
-	TRBV12-3/TRBV12-4	TRBJ2-3	TRBD2	TGTGCCAGCGCAGTAGCGGGAGTGGATACGCAGTATTTT	CASAVAGVDTQYF
-	TRBV6-2/TRBV6-3	TRBJ2-1	TRBD2	TGTGCCAGCAGTTACCTAGCGGGGGGCCTTAGGGATGAGCAGTTCTTC	CASSYLAGGLRDEQFF
-	TRBV10-3	TRBJ1-6	-	TGTGCCATCAGTGAGTCTCAACCGGGTCCTTATTCACCCCTCCACTTT	CAISESQPGPYSPLHF
-	TRBV28	TRBJ1-5	TRBD1	TGTGCCAGCAGACTGGGACAGGGGGGTAATGGCAATCAGCCCCAGCATTTT	CASRLGQGGNGNQPQHF
-	TRBV5-6	TRBJ2-2	TRBD1	TGTGCCAGCAGCTTGGGACAGGGGACCGGGGAGCTGTTTTTT	CASSLGQGTGELFF
-	TRBV6-5	TRBJ1-2	-	TGTGCCAGCAGAGCTAGGGTATGGGGTGGCTACACCTTC	CASRARVWGGYTF
-	TRBV19	TRBJ2-7	-	TGTGCCAGTAGTATACGGCGAGGGGAGGTCGAGCAGTACTTC	CASSIRRGEVEQYF
-	TRBV4-1	TRBJ1-1	-	TGCGCCAGCAGGTTGAACACTGAAGCTTTCTTT	CASRLNTEAFF
once	TRBV5-1	TRBJ2-1	TRBD2	TGCGCCAGCAGCTCCTCCGGGACTAGCTTTCATGAGCAGTTCTTC	CASSSSGTSFHEQFF
-	TRBV18	TRBJ2-7	-	TGTGCCAGCTCACCTCGGGGAACCTACGAGCAGTACTTC	CASSPRGTYEQYF
-	TRBV4-1	TRBJ1-5	-	TGCGCCAGCAGCCAAGACGAGACACCTAATCAGCCCCAGCATTTT	CASSQDETPNQPQHF
-	TRBV27	TRBJ1-2	-	TGTGCCAAAATTGGTGGGGAGGTCTATGGCTACACCTTC	CAKIGGEVYGYTF
-	TRBV12-3/TRBV12-4	TRBJ2-3	-	TGTGCCAGCTCCGGACAGTACACAGATACGCAGTATTTT	CASSGQYTDTQYF
-	TRBV28	TRBJ1-2	TRBD1	TGTGCCAGCAGGGACAGGGGGCAGGCTAACTATGGCTACACCTTC	CASRDRGQANYGYTF
-	TRBV6-5	TRBJ1-4	-	TGTGCCAGCAGCCCCGGGGTTAGGGATGAAAAACTGTTTTTT	CASSPGVRDEKLFF
-	TRBV3-1/TRBV3-2	TRBJ1-1	-	TGTGCCAGCAGCCCTAGGGTCAATGGAGGGACTGAAGCTTTCTTT	CASSPRVNGGTEAFF
-	TRBV9	TRBJ2-1	-	TGTGCCAGCAGCGCCGACCTATTGGGCCCCAATGAGCAGTTCTTC	CASSADLLGPNEQFF
once	TRBV2	TRBJ1-2	-	TGTGCCAGCAGGGCGGGACAACTCAACTATGGCTACACCTTC	CASRAGQLNYGYTF
-	TRBV27	TRBJ1-6	TRBD1	TGTGCCAGCAGTGATGCACAGGGGGCGCATAATTCACCCCTCCACTTT	CASSDAQGAHNSPLHF
-	TRBV20-1	TRBJ2-4	TRBD1	TGCAGTGCTAGTACAGGGGGAGTAAACATTCAGTACTTC	CSASTGGVNIQYF
once	TRBV5-4	TRBJ2-1	-	TGTGCCAGCAGCTTGGCCGGAGCGGGCGGATACAATGGGCAGTTCTTC	CASSLAGAGGYNGQFF